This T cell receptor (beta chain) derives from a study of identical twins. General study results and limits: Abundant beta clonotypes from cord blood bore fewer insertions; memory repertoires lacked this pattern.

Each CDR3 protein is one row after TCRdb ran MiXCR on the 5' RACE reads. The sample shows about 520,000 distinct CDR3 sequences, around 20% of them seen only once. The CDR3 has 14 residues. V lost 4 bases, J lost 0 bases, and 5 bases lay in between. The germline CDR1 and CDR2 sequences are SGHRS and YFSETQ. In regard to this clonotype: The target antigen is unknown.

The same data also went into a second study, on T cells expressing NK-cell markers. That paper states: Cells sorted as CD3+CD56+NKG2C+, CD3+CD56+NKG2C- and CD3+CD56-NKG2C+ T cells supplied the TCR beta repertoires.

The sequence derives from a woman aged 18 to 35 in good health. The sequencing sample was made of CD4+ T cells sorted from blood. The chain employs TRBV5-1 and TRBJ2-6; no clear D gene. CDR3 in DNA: TGCGCCAGCAGCATGGGCTCTGGGGCCAACGTCCTGACTTTC. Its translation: CASSMGSGANVLTF.